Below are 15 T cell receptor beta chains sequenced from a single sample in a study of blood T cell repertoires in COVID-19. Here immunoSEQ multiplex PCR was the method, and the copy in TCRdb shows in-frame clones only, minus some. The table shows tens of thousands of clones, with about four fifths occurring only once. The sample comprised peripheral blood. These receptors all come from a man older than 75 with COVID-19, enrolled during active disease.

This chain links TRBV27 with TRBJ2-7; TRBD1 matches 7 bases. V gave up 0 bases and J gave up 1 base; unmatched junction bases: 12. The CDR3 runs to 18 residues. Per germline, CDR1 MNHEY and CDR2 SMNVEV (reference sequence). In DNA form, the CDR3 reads TGTGCCAGCAGTTTATCGTCGGGCTGGACAGGAACGTCCTACGAGCAGTACTTC. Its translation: CASSLSSGWTGTSYEQYF.

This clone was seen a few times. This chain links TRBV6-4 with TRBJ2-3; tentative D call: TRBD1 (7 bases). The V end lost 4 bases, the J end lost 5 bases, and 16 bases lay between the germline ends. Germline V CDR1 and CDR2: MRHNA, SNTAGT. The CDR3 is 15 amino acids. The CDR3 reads CASSVEGAGQDTQYF. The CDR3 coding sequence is TGTGCCAGCAGTGTGGAGGGGGCAGGGCAAGATACGCAGTATTTT.

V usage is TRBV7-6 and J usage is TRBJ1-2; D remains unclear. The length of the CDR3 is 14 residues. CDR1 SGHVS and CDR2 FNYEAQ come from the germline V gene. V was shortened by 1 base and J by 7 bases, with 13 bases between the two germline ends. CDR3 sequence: CASSLGPSVAGYTF. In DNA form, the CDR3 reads TGTGCCAGCAGCTTAGGCCCCAGCGTCGCTGGCTACACCTTC.

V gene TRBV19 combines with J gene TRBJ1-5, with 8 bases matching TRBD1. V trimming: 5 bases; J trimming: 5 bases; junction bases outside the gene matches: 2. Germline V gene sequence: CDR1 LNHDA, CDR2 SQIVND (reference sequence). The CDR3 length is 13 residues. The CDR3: CASSPDRDQPQHF. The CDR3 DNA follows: TGTGCCAGTAGTCCGGACAGGGATCAGCCCCAGCATTTT.

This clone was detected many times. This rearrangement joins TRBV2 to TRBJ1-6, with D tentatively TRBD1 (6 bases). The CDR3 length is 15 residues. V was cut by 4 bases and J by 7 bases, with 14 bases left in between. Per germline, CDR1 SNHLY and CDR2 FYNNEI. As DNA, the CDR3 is TGTGCCAGCAGTGTCATGACAGGATTCAATTCACCCCTCCACTTT. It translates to CASSVMTGFNSPLHF.

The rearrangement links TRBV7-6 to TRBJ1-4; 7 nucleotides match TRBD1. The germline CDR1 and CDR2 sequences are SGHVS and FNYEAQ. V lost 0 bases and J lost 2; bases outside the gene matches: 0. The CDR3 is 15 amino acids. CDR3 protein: CASSLATGTNEKLFF. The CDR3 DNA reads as TGTGCCAGCAGCTTAGCGACAGGGACTAATGAAAAACTGTTTTTT.

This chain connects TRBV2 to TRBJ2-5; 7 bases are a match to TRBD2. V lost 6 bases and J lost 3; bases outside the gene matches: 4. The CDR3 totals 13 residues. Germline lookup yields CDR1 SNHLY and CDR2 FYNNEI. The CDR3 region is CASSEGGEETQYF. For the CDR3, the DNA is TGTGCCAGCAGCGAGGGAGGGGAAGAGACCCAGTACTTC.

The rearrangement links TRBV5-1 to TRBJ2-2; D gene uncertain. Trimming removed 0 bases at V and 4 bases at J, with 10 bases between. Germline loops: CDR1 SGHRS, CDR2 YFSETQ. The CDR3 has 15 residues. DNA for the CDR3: TGCGCCAGCAGCTTGGATGGAGTTCGCACCGGGGAGCTGTTTTTT. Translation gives CASSLDGVRTGELFF.

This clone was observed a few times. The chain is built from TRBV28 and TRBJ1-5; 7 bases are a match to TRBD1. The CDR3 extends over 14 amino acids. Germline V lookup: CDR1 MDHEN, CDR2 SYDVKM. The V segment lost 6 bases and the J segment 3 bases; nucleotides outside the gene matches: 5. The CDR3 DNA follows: TGTGCCAGCAGATCCGGACAGGACAATCAGCCCCAGCATTTT. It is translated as CASRSGQDNQPQHF.

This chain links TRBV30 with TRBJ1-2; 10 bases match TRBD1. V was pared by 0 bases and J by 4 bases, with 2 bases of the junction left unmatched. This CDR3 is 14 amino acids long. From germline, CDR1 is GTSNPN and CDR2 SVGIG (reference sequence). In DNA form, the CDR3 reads TGTGCCTGGAGTGTAGACAGGGGGCTCTATGGCTACACCTTC. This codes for CAWSVDRGLYGYTF. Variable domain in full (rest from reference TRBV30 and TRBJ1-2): SQTIHQWPATLVQPVGSPLSLECTVEGTSNPNLYWYRQAAGRGLQLLFYSVGIGQISSEVPQNLSASRPQDRQFILSSKKLLLSDSGFYLCAWSVDRGLYGYTFGSGTRLTVV.

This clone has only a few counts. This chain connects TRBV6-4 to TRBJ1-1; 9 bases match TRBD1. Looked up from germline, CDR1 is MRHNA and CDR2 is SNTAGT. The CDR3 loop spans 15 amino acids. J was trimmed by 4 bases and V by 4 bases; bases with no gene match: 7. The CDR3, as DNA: TGTGCCAGCAGTGCAAAGACAGGGGGTTCCACTGAAGCTTTCTTT. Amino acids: CASSAKTGGSTEAFF.

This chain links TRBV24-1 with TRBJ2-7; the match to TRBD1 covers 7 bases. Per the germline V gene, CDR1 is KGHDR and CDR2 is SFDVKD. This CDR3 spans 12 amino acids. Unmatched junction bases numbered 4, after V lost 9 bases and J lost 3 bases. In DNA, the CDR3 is TGTGCCACCGAGGCAGGGGGCTACGAGCAGTACTTC. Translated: CATEAGGYEQYF.

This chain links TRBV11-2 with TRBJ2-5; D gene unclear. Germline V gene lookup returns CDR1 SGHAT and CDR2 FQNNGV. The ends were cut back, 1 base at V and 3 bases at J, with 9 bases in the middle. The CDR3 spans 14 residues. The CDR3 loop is CASSLADLKETQYF. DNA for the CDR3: TGTGCCAGCAGCTTAGCCGACTTAAAAGAGACCCAGTACTTC.

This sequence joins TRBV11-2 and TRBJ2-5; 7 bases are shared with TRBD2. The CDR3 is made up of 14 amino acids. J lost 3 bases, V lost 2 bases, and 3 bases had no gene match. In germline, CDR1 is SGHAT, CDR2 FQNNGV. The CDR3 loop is CASSLRGVEETQYF. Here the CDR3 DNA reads TGTGCCAGCAGCTTACGGGGGGTCGAAGAGACCCAGTACTTC.

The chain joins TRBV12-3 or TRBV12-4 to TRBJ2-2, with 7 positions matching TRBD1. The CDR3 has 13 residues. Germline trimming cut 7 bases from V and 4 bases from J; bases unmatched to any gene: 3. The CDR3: CASTTGSTGELFF. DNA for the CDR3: TGTGCCAGCACGACAGGGAGCACCGGGGAGCTGTTTTTT.